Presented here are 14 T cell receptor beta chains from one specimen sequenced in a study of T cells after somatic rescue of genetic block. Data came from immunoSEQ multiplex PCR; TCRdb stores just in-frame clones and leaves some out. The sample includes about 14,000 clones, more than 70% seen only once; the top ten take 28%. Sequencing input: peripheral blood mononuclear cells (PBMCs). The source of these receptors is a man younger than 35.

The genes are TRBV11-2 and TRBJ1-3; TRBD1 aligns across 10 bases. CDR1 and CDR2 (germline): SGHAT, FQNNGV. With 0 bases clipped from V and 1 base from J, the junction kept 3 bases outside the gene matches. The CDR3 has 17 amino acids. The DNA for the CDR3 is TGTGCCAGCAGCTTAGACCCGGGACAGGGGTCTGGAAACACCATATATTTT. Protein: CASSLDPGQGSGNTIYF.

The CDR3 is CASSLGPKTQYF. The CDR3 DNA reads as TGTGCCAGCAGCTTGGGCCCCAAGACCCAGTACTTC. The chain recombines TRBV5-6 with TRBJ2-5; D is uncertain. Trimming stripped 0 bases from V and 6 bases from J, with 6 bases between. Germline V gene lookup returns CDR1 SGHDT and CDR2 YYEEEE. This CDR3 is built from 12 residues.

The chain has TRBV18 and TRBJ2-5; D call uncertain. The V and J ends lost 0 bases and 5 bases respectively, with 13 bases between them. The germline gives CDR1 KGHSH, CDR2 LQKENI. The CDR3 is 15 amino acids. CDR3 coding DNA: TGTGCCAGCTCACCACCGAGCAGGTTGCGGGAGACCCAGTACTTC. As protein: CASSPPSRLRETQYF.

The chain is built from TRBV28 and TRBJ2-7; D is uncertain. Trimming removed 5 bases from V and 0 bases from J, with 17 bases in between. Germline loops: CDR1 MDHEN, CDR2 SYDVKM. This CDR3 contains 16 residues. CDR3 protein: CASSAVQVWVSYEQYF. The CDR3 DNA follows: TGTGCCAGCAGTGCAGTTCAGGTTTGGGTCTCCTACGAGCAGTACTTC.

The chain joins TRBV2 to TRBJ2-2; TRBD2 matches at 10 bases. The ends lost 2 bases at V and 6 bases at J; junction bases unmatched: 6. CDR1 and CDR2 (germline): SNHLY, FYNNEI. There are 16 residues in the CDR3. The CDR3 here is CASSERSGGAAGELFF. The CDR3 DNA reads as TGTGCCAGCAGTGAAAGAAGCGGGGGGGCCGCCGGGGAGCTGTTTTTT.

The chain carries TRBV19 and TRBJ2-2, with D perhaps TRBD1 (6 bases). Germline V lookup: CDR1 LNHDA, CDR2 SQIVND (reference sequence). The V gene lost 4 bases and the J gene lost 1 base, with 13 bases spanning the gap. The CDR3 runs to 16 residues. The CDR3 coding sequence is TGTGCCAGTAGTACCCGCAGGGGCGGGAACACCGGGGAGCTGTTTTTT. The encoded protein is CASSTRRGGNTGELFF.

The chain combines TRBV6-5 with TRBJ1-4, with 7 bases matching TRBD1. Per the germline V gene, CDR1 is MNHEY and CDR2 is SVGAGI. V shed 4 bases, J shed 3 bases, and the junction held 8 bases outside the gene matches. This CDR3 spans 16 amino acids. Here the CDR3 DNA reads TGTGCCAGCAGTTCACCCACCGGGACAGCTAATGAAAAACTGTTTTTT. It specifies CASSSPTGTANEKLFF.

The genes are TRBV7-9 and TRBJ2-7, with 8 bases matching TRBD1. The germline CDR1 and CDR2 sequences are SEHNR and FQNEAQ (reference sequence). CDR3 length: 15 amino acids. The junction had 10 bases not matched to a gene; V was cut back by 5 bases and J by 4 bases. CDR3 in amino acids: CASSPPSGGLYEQYF. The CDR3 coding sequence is TGTGCCAGCAGCCCCCCGTCAGGGGGCCTGTACGAGCAGTACTTC.

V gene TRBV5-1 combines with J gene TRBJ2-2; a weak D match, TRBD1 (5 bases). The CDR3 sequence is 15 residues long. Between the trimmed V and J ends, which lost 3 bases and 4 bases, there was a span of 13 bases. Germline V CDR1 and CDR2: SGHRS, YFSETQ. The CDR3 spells CASSSTVKFTGELFF. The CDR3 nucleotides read TGCGCCAGCAGCTCGACAGTCAAATTCACCGGGGAGCTGTTTTTT.

The CDR3 DNA reads as TGTGCCAGCAGCTTGGCATTGACAGGGGTCTATGGCTACACCTTC. Translating gives CASSLALTGVYGYTF. J is TRBJ1-2 and V is TRBV11-3; 8 bases line up with TRBD1. V shed 3 bases and J 4 bases; nucleotides not matched to a gene: 7. The CDR3 is 15 residues long. Germline V CDR1 and CDR2: SGHNT, YENEEA. The variable domain in full, with the rest retrieved from reference TRBV11-3 and TRBJ1-2, is EAGVVQSPRYKIIEKKQPVAFWCNPISGHNTLYWYLQNLGQGPELLIRYENEEAVDDSQLPKDRFSAERLKGVDSTLKIQPAELGDSAVYLCASSLALTGVYGYTFGSGTRLTVV.

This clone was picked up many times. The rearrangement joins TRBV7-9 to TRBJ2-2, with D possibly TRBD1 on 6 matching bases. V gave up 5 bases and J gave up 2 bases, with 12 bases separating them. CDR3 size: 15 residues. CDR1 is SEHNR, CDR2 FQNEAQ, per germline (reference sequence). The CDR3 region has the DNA TGTGCCAGCAGCCGACAGGAGATTAACACCGGGGAGCTGTTTTTT. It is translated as CASSRQEINTGELFF. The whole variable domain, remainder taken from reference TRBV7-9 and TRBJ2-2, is DTGVSQNPRHKITKRGQNVTFRCDPISEHNRLYWYRQTLGQGPEFLTYFQNEAQLEKSRLLSDRFSAERPKGSFSTLEIQRTEQGDSAMYLCASSRQEINTGELFFGEGSRLTVL.

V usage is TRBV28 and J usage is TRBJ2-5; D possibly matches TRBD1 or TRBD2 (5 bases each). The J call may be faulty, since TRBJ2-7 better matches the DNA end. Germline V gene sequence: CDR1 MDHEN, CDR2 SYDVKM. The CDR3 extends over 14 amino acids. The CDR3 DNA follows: TGTGCCAGCAGTTTGAGGGGTGCGGGTGGCGAGCAGTACTTC. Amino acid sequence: CASSLRGAGGEQYF.

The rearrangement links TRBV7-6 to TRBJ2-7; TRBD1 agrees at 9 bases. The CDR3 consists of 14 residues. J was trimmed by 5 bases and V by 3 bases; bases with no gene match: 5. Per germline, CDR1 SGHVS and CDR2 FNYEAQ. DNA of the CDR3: TGTGCCAGCAGCTTTTCCGGGACAGGGAACGAGCAGTACTTC. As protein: CASSFSGTGNEQYF. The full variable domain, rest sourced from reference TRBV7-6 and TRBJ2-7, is GAGVSQSPRYKVTKRGQDVALRCDPISGHVSLYWYRQALGQGPEFLTYFNYEAQQDKSGLPNDRFSAERPEGSISTLTIQRTEQRDSAMYRCASSFSGTGNEQYFGPGTRLTVT.

CDR3 nucleotide sequence: TGTGCCAGCAGCGTCCCCGGGACCACAGATACGCAGTATTTT. It yields the protein CASSVPGTTDTQYF. V is TRBV9 and J is TRBJ2-3, with D possibly called TRBD1 or TRBD2 (5 bases each). V was shortened by 2 bases and J by 2 bases, with 9 bases between the two germline ends. CDR1 and CDR2 (germline): SGDLS, YYNGEE. The CDR3 has 14 residues.